Listed below are T cell receptor beta chains from one sample, sequenced in a study of sequential checkpoint blockade in melanoma. Measured with immunoSEQ multiplex PCR; TCRdb has only the in-frame clones, and not every one. The table includes about 8,400 clones, about three fifths detected once. This specimen was CD8+ T cells sorted from blood (inferred from file names), taken from a patient given nivolumab and ipilimumab in sequence. These receptors were taken from a human donor with melanoma. CDR3s include the opening cysteine and the closing phenylalanine or tryptophan. The D gene is left open where the match is weak. For some rows the clone size is stated as once, few or many, or as a class when expanded; others skip it.

>TRBV7-9|TRBJ1-2|-|-
CASSLGGGTGVRDGYTF
TGTGCCAGCAGCTTAGGGGGAGGGACGGGTGTTAGGGATGGCTACACCTTC
>TRBV5-6|TRBJ1-4|-|-
CASSGGGTYLYEKLFF
TGTGCCAGCAGCGGTGGGGGGACGTACCTCTACGAAAAACTGTTTTTT
>TRBV7-2|TRBJ2-7|-|-
CASSSYLGAMGEQYF
TGTGCCAGCAGCTCTTACTTGGGGGCGATGGGGGAGCAGTACTTC
>TRBV12-5|TRBJ2-6|-|-
CASGLPGPGANVLTF
TGTGCTAGTGGTTTGCCAGGGCCTGGGGCCAACGTCCTGACTTTC
>TRBV4-1|TRBJ1-1|TRBD1|-
CASSQGGTGATEAFF
TGCGCCAGCAGCCAAGGCGGGACAGGGGCCACTGAAGCTTTCTTT
>TRBV6-4|TRBJ2-2|TRBD1|-
CASSPGGQNTGELFF
TGTGCCAGCAGCCCAGGGGGACAGAACACCGGGGAGCTGTTTTTT
>TRBV7-9|TRBJ1-4|-|-
CAFEAPSYNEKLFF
TGTGCCTTTGAGGCTCCCAGCTATAATGAAAAACTGTTTTTT
>TRBV30|TRBJ1-6|-|-
CAWSVLSSGNSPLHF
TGTGCCTGGAGTGTACTTTCATCGGGAAATTCACCCCTCCACTTT
>TRBV4-1|TRBJ2-7|-|-
CASSQVFPTPYEQYF
TGCGCCAGCAGCCAAGTCTTTCCTACTCCGTACGAGCAGTACTTC
>TRBV19|TRBJ1-3|-|-
CASAPVSGNTIYF
TGTGCCAGTGCTCCAGTCTCTGGAAACACCATATATTTT
>TRBV29-1|TRBJ1-1|TRBD1|medium-sized
CSVERQGPDAFF
TGCAGCGTTGAAAGACAGGGTCCTGACGCTTTCTTT
>TRBV29-1|TRBJ2-7|-|-
CSVDGESYEQYF
TGCAGCGTTGACGGGGAGTCCTACGAGCAGTACTTC
>TRBV19|TRBJ1-1|TRBD1|-
CASSRQGMNTEAFF
TGTGCCAGTAGTAGACAGGGGATGAACACTGAAGCTTTCTTT
>TRBV7-3|TRBJ2-1|-|-
CASSLTVGRQNEQFF
TGTGCCAGCAGCTTAACAGTGGGAAGACAGAATGAGCAGTTCTTC
>TRBV5-4|TRBJ1-2|TRBD1|few
CASRRQGRSDGYTF
TGTGCCAGCAGACGACAGGGTAGGTCGGATGGCTACACCTTC
>TRBV11-2|TRBJ2-7|TRBD2|-
CASLPGGESYEQYF
TGTGCCAGCTTACCCGGGGGGGAATCCTACGAGCAGTACTTC
>TRBV7-6|TRBJ1-1|-|-
CASSRGQNTEAFF
TGTGCCAGCAGCCGGGGACAGAACACTGAAGCTTTCTTT
>TRBV19|TRBJ1-2|TRBD1|-
CASSIWQGDLYGYTF
TGTGCCAGTAGTATTTGGCAGGGGGACTTATATGGCTACACCTTC
>TRBV27|TRBJ1-2|-|-
CASSGGTNSNYGYTF
TGTGCCAGCTCTGGTGGGACAAATTCTAACTATGGCTACACCTTC
>TRBV4-2|TRBJ1-2|-|-
CASSQEVTANYGYTF
TGTGCCAGCAGCCAAGAAGTGACAGCTAACTATGGCTACACCTTC
>TRBV30|TRBJ2-1|TRBD2|-
CAWSGGISGGANDEQFF
TGTGCCTGGAGCGGTGGAATTAGCGGGGGGGCCAACGATGAGCAGTTCTTC
>TRBV28|TRBJ1-1|-|few
CASSLRGVSAEAFF
TGTGCCAGCAGTTTACGCGGAGTGTCCGCTGAAGCTTTCTTT
>TRBV15|TRBJ2-7|-|-
CATSSGQPYWEQYF
TGTGCCACCAGCAGCGGACAGCCCTACTGGGAGCAGTACTTC
>TRBV29-1|TRBJ1-2|TRBD1|few
CSVEDGQGFGYTF
TGCAGCGTTGAAGACGGACAGGGTTTCGGCTACACCTTC
>TRBV4-1|TRBJ1-3|TRBD1|-
CASSLTGQAGNTIYF
TGCGCCAGCAGCCTAACAGGACAGGCTGGAAACACCATATATTTT
>TRBV4-3|TRBJ2-7|-|few
CASSSRVSYEQYF
TGCGCCAGCAGCTCCAGGGTCTCCTACGAGCAGTACTTC
>TRBV4-3|TRBJ2-7|-|few
CASSSNAAANSYEQYF
TGCGCCAGCTCATCAAACGCGGCAGCCAACTCCTACGAGCAGTACTTC
>TRBV7-3|TRBJ1-1|-|-
CASSLNRVNTEAFF
TGTGCCAGCAGCTTAAACAGGGTTAACACTGAAGCTTTCTTT
>TRBV4-1|TRBJ2-7|-|-
CASSQVGGAGEQYF
TGCGCCAGCAGCCAAGTCGGCGGGGCGGGGGAGCAGTACTTC
>TRBV2|TRBJ2-7|-|-
CASSFMSSYEQYF
TGTGCCAGCAGTTTTATGTCCTCCTACGAGCAGTACTTC
>TRBV2|TRBJ1-2|TRBD1|-
CASSPTDRAAGYTF
TGTGCCAGCAGTCCGACGGACAGGGCGGCGGGCTACACCTTC
>TRBV19|TRBJ1-2|-|once
CAVAPVANYGYTF
TGTGCCGTTGCACCTGTAGCTAACTATGGCTACACCTTC
>TRBV18|TRBJ1-2|-|-
CASSPEKGGNYGYTF
TGTGCCAGCTCACCTGAAAAGGGGGGGAACTATGGCTACACCTTC
>TRBV9|TRBJ2-3|TRBD2|-
CASSTSGAYSADTQYF
TGTGCCAGCAGCACAAGCGGGGCTTACTCCGCGGATACGCAGTATTTT
>TRBV6-5|TRBJ2-7|-|-
CASSSWAGGGHEQYF
TGTGCCAGCAGTTCGTGGGCCGGAGGGGGCCACGAGCAGTACTTC
>TRBV7-9|TRBJ2-7|-|few
CASSLDYFYEQYF
TGTGCCAGCAGCTTAGACTATTTCTACGAGCAGTACTTC
>TRBV7-9|TRBJ2-7|-|few
CASSEGSRYEQYF
TGTGCCAGCAGCGAGGGATCCAGGTACGAGCAGTACTTC
>TRBV5-4|TRBJ1-2|-|-
CASSETVLGTYGYTF
TGTGCCAGCAGCGAGACCGTCCTAGGAACCTATGGCTACACCTTC
>TRBV5-4|TRBJ2-7|TRBD2|once
CASSLGETRGDEQYF
TGTGCCAGCAGCTTGGGGGAGACCCGGGGGGACGAGCAGTACTTC
>TRBV9|TRBJ1-2|-|few
CASSVGGGERDYGYTF
TGTGCCAGCAGCGTAGGCGGGGGTGAACGAGACTATGGCTACACCTTC
>TRBV4-2|TRBJ2-1|TRBD2|few
CASSQDGEGSYNEQFF
TGTGCCAGCAGCCAAGATGGGGAGGGCTCCTACAATGAGCAGTTCTTC
>TRBV19|TRBJ2-7|TRBD1|-
CASSITGTGAGEQYF
TGTGCCAGTAGTATTACCGGGACAGGGGCAGGGGAGCAGTACTTC
>TRBV5-6|TRBJ2-7|-|once
CASSLSGVYNYYEQYF
TGTGCCAGCAGCTTGTCAGGGGTCTATAACTACTACGAGCAGTACTTC
>TRBV5-6|TRBJ2-5|TRBD2|-
CASSLVWGGQETQYF
TGTGCCAGCAGCTTGGTGTGGGGGGGCCAAGAGACCCAGTACTTC
>TRBV27|TRBJ2-7|TRBD2|-
CASSSGLAGAGEQYF
TGTGCCAGCAGTTCGGGACTAGCGGGGGCGGGGGAGCAGTACTTC
>TRBV30|TRBJ2-1|-|-
CAWSLRFGHEQFF
TGTGCCTGGTCCTTACGGTTTGGGCACGAGCAGTTCTTC
>TRBV11-2|TRBJ2-7|TRBD1|few
CASSPRSPGQGIYEQYF
TGTGCCAGCAGCCCCCGCAGTCCGGGACAGGGGATATACGAGCAGTACTTC
>TRBV7-6|TRBJ2-7|TRBD1|-
CASSLGWGDRGHEQYF
TGTGCCAGCAGCTTAGGCTGGGGGGACAGGGGACACGAGCAGTACTTC
>TRBV9|TRBJ1-6|-|-
CASSTGSDISPPPLHF
TGTGCCAGCAGCACCGGCTCGGACATTTCCCCGCCACCCCTCCACTTT
>TRBV7-9|TRBJ2-6|-|-
CASTPGHNSGANVLTF
TGTGCCAGCACCCCGGGACACAACTCTGGGGCCAACGTCCTGACTTTC
>TRBV6-4|TRBJ2-7|TRBD1|-
CASSDSKFTRDRVNEQYF
TGTGCCAGCAGTGACTCTAAATTTACTCGGGACAGGGTCAACGAGCAGTACTTC
>TRBV5-6|TRBJ1-2|TRBD1|-
CASSLQGAGGYTF
TGTGCCAGCAGCTTACAGGGGGCGGGTGGCTACACCTTC
>TRBV9|TRBJ1-1|-|-
CASATGSMNTEAFF
TGTGCCAGCGCGACAGGATCAATGAACACTGAAGCTTTCTTT
>TRBV4-2|TRBJ2-7|TRBD1|-
CASSQGFPGQHYEQYF
TGTGCCAGCAGCCAAGGGTTTCCGGGACAGCACTACGAGCAGTACTTC